The 30 T cell receptor beta chains below all came from one sample that was sequenced in a study of cytomegalovirus exposure and HLA in healthy donors. Both 60 Vbeta primers and 13 Jbeta primers went into the PCR. Profiling relied on immunoSEQ multiplex PCR, and the TCRdb table lists in-frame clones only, not all of them. Seen here are roughly 230,000 clones, about three quarters observed once, and the top ten hold 0.45% to 0.5%. Sample: PBMCs. These receptors were obtained from a boy between 5 and 17 years old in good health and CMV-seronegative.

This clone has only a few counts. The rearrangement links TRBV10-3 to TRBJ2-3, with 12 bases fitting TRBD2. Germline values: CDR1 ENHRY, CDR2 SYGVKD. J lost 4 bases, V lost 2 bases, and 4 bases had no gene match. This CDR3 is built from 16 residues. CDR3 sequence reads: CAISELTSGRSDTQYF. The DNA for the CDR3 is TGTGCCATCAGTGAGCTGACTAGCGGGAGATCAGATACGCAGTATTTT.

The chain carries TRBV2 and TRBJ1-1; D may be TRBD1 (6 bases). The CDR3 loop spans 12 amino acids. Trimming cost V 6 bases and J 6 bases, with 11 bases left between them. Germline V gene lookup returns CDR1 SNHLY and CDR2 FYNNEI. The CDR3 here is CASSPRTAEAFF. The CDR3 nucleotides read TGTGCCAGCAGCCCCCGGACAGCTGAAGCTTTCTTT.

The CDR3, as DNA: TGTGCCAGCAGCGCAGCCGCAGGAATCTATGGCTACACCTTC. Its protein product is CASSAAAGIYGYTF. The chain combines TRBV7-8 with TRBJ1-2; D unclear. Germline CDR1 SGHVS, CDR2 FQNEAQ. V was clipped by 5 bases and J by 4 bases, with 14 bases between them. The CDR3 runs to 14 residues.

This clone has more than one count but fewer than ten. At one end the junction does not follow the germline gene, possibly because of a read error. The chain's CDR3 is CASSFGGGDYGYTF. The CDR3, as DNA: TGTGCCAGCAGTTTCGGAGGGGGCGACTACGGCTACACCTTC. The rearrangement links TRBV27 to TRBJ1-2, with 7 bases fitting TRBD1. The CDR3 spans 14 residues. Germline assignment: CDR1 MNHEY and CDR2 SMNVEV (reference sequence).

This clone has just one count. J is TRBJ1-2 and V is TRBV6-1, with 8 bases identical to TRBD1. This CDR3 region has 15 residues. V dropped 2 bases and J dropped 8; count of bases not matched to a gene: 10. CDR1 and CDR2 from the germline V gene are MNHNS and SASEGT. In DNA form, the CDR3 reads TGTGCCAGCAGTGAATTAGGACAGGGAGTAGGGGGCTACACCTTC. Its translation: CASSELGQGVGGYTF.

This rearrangement joins TRBV10-1 to TRBJ2-6; a possible D gene is TRBD2 (6 bases). CDR1 WNHNN and CDR2 SYGVQD come from the germline V gene (reference sequence). V lost 0 bases, J lost 2 bases, and 11 bases lay in between. This CDR3 has 17 residues. CDR3 sequence: CASSESMGGTGANVLTF. The DNA of the CDR3 is TGCGCCAGCAGTGAGTCTATGGGGGGTACTGGGGCCAACGTCCTGACTTTC.

The chain is built from TRBV5-6 and TRBJ2-7; 8 bases line up with TRBD2. The CDR3 has 19 amino acids. V lost 0 bases to trimming and J lost 2 bases; unmatched junction nucleotides: 16. Germline-derived CDR1 and CDR2 are SGHDT and YYEEEE. CDR3 nucleotides: TGTGCCAGCAGCTTGGATGAGGCTCTGGGCGGACTAGCTGCCTACGAGCAGTACTTC. Translation: CASSLDEALGGLAAYEQYF.

CDR3 region: CASSLIPGDNEQFF. DNA for the CDR3: TGCGCCAGCAGCTTAATTCCCGGGGACAATGAGCAGTTCTTC. V gene TRBV5-1 combines with J gene TRBJ2-1, with a weak D call TRBD2 (5 bases). The length of the CDR3 is 14 residues. The V end was cut by 2 bases, the J end by 5 bases, with 11 bases between. CDR1 is SGHRS and CDR2 is YFSETQ in the germline V gene. The whole variable domain, filled in from reference TRBV5-1 and TRBJ2-1, reads KAGVTQTPRYLIKTRGQQVTLSCSPISGHRSVSWYQQTPGQGLQFLFEYFSETQRNKGNFPGRFSGRQFSNSRSEMNVSTLELGDSALYLCASSLIPGDNEQFFGPGTRLTVL.

This clone occurred once. The chain links TRBV11-2 to TRBJ1-4; TRBD1 aligns across 7 bases. The CDR3 loop spans 15 amino acids. CDR1 is SGHAT and CDR2 is FQNNGV in the germline V gene. V gave up 2 bases and J gave up 7 bases; unmatched junction bases: 7. As DNA, the CDR3 is TGTGCCAGCAGCTTATTAGGGGGCCTGGGTGAAAAACTGTTTTTT. This encodes CASSLLGGLGEKLFF. Full variable domain (missing parts from reference TRBV11-2 and TRBJ1-4): EAGVAQSPRYKIIEKRQSVAFWCNPISGHATLYWYQQILGQGPKLLIQFQNNGVVDDSQLPKDRFSAERLKGVDSTLKIQPAKLEDSAVYLCASSLLGGLGEKLFFGSGTQLSVL.

V and J are TRBV19 and TRBJ2-7; D might be TRBD1 (6 bases). Germline V lookup: CDR1 LNHDA, CDR2 SQIVND (reference sequence). Trimming took 4 bases from V and 3 from J, leaving 13 bases between them. The length of the CDR3 is 14 residues. The CDR3 loop is CASSTQGARYEQYF. DNA for the CDR3: TGTGCCAGTAGTACACAGGGAGCCCGCTACGAGCAGTACTTC.

In its sample, this clone was seen a few times. The same CDR3 also results from other DNA sequences found in this sample. The chain links TRBV5-4 to TRBJ2-1, with TRBD1 matching over 7 bases. Per the germline V gene, CDR1 is SGHNT and CDR2 is YYREEE (reference sequence). Germline trimming cut 4 bases from V and 2 bases from J; bases unmatched to any gene: 6. This CDR3 comprises 15 residues. The CDR3 DNA follows: TGTGCCAGCAGCCGGGACAGAGGGACCTACAATGAGCAGTTCTTC. This sequence encodes CASSRDRGTYNEQFF.

The chain has TRBV30 and TRBJ1-6; D remains ambiguous. Trimming pared 3 bases from V and 8 bases from J, leaving 20 bases between. CDR3 length: 16 amino acids. From germline, CDR1 is GTSNPN and CDR2 SVGIG (reference sequence). CDR3 loop: CAWRALEARRDSPLHF. CDR3 bases: TGTGCCTGGAGGGCCCTCGAGGCCCGGCGGGATTCACCCCTCCACTTT.

This clone was observed a few times. This chain links TRBV7-3 with TRBJ1-5; no definite D call. V lost 1 base and J 9 bases, leaving 10 bases between the germline ends. The CDR3 runs to 13 residues. Germline CDR1 is SGHTA and CDR2 is FQGTGA. The CDR3 DNA sequence: TGTGCCAGCAGCTTAAGGCCGGGATGGCCCCAGCATTTT. This codes for CASSLRPGWPQHF.

This clone was observed a single time. The chain couples TRBV7-8 to TRBJ1-2; D is possibly TRBD1 (6 bases). The V and J ends lost 1 base and 0 bases respectively, with 9 bases between them. This CDR3 region has 15 residues. Germline V lookup: CDR1 SGHVS, CDR2 FQNEAQ. In DNA form, the CDR3 reads TGTGCCAGCAGCTTAGTGACAGGAGCTAACTATGGCTACACCTTC. Protein sequence: CASSLVTGANYGYTF.

This clone was observed once. The chain uses TRBV21-1 and TRBJ2-3; TRBD1 reflects the table's D call only, with no check against the DNA. TRBV21-1 is a pseudogene. CDR3 length equals 15 residues. The CDR3 region is CANRCTTGDGDTQYF. The CDR3 DNA follows: TGTGCCAACAGATGCACGACAGGGGACGGCGATACGCAGTATTTT.

This chain uses TRBV6-1 with TRBJ2-3, with 12 bases fitting TRBD2. Germline V gene data show CDR1 as MNHNS and CDR2 as SASEGT. The CDR3 contains 16 residues. Losses at the gene ends were 3 bases for V and 2 bases for J; bases not matched to a gene: 3. The CDR3 protein is CASSDPSGRVTDTQYF. The DNA of the CDR3 is TGTGCCAGCAGTGACCCTAGCGGGAGGGTCACAGATACGCAGTATTTT.

The CDR3 protein is CASSARLAGDPLSEQYF. The CDR3, as DNA: TGTGCCAGCAGCGCCCGTCTAGCGGGAGACCCATTGAGTGAGCAGTACTTC. The chain joins TRBV7-2 to TRBJ2-7, with 10 bases aligning to TRBD2. V dropped 5 bases and J dropped 7; count of bases not matched to a gene: 17. There are 17 residues in the CDR3. From germline, CDR1 is SGHTA and CDR2 FQGNSA.

This clone has more than one count but fewer than ten. V gene TRBV10-2 combines with J gene TRBJ1-6, with 8 bases identical to TRBD1. CDR1 is WSHSY and CDR2 is SAAADI in the germline V gene. The CDR3 extends over 17 amino acids. Losses at the gene ends were 10 bases for V and 2 bases for J; bases not matched to a gene: 13. For the CDR3, the DNA is TGCGCCACCCGGGGGGCCGACAGGGGAACCTATAATTCACCCCTCCACTTT. Its protein is CATRGADRGTYNSPLHF.

The chain couples TRBV2 to TRBJ2-1, with D unclear. The CDR3 loop spans 16 amino acids. The germline CDR1 and CDR2 sequences are SNHLY and FYNNEI. Trimming shortened V by 2 bases and J by 0 bases, and 11 bases separated the two germline ends. The CDR3 sequence: CASSEFAVSSYNEQFF. For the CDR3, the DNA is TGTGCCAGCAGTGAATTTGCGGTGAGCTCCTACAATGAGCAGTTCTTC. The full variable domain, rest sourced from reference TRBV2 and TRBJ2-1, is EPEVTQTPSHQVTQMGQEVILRCVPISNHLYFYWYRQILGQKVEFLVSFYNNEISEKSEIFDDQFSVERPDGSNFTLKIRSTKLEDSAMYFCASSEFAVSSYNEQFFGPGTRLTVL.

The V call is TRBV27, the J call TRBJ1-5, with 9 bases fitting TRBD1. The CDR3 has 16 residues. Germline V gene lookup returns CDR1 MNHEY and CDR2 SMNVEV (reference sequence). Trimming cost V 5 bases and J 7 bases; bases outside gene matches: 12. The CDR3 reads CASSLAGTGIKQPQHF. For the CDR3, the DNA is TGTGCCAGCAGTCTCGCCGGGACAGGGATCAAGCAGCCCCAGCATTTT.

This clone was observed a handful of times. This chain links TRBV6-5 with TRBJ1-2; TRBD1 agrees at 10 bases. V lost 6 bases, J lost 11 bases, and 9 bases stayed unmatched. CDR1 and CDR2 from the germline V gene are MNHEY and SVGAGI. The CDR3 consists of 13 residues. The CDR3 bases are TGTGCCAGCAGGGGGATGCGGACAGGGGGATACACCTTC. The encoded protein is CASRGMRTGGYTF.

The chain uses TRBV6-4 and TRBJ1-1, with unresolved D. Looked up from germline, CDR1 is MRHNA and CDR2 is SNTAGT. This CDR3 has 15 residues. V was clipped by 0 bases and J by 1 base, with 9 bases between them. Written as DNA, the CDR3 is TGTGCCAGCAGTGACTCAAAGGGAGGGAACACTGAAGCTTTCTTT. Protein sequence: CASSDSKGGNTEAFF.

The chain uses TRBV5-6 and TRBJ1-5; 9 bases match TRBD1. This CDR3 has 13 residues. With V trimmed by 4 bases and J by 5 bases, 1 base remained unmatched. Per the germline V gene, CDR1 is SGHDT and CDR2 is YYEEEE. The CDR3 coding sequence is TGTGCCAGCAGCAGGGACAGGGATCAGCCCCAGCATTTT. It codes for CASSRDRDQPQHF. Looking up the rest from reference TRBV5-6 and TRBJ1-5 gives the full variable domain: DAGVTQSPTHLIKTRGQQVTLRCSPKSGHDTVSWYQQALGQGPQFIFQYYEEEERQRGNFPDRFSGHQFPNYSSELNVNALLLGDSALYLCASSRDRDQPQHFGDGTRLSIL.

The chain carries TRBV7-3 and TRBJ2-2; D is possibly TRBD1 (6 bases). Germline CDR1 is SGHTA and CDR2 is FQGTGA. The germline V and J ends were trimmed by 1 base and 7 bases, with 7 bases remaining between them. The CDR3 runs 13 residues. CDR3 residues: CASSLIQGGELFF. The CDR3 DNA follows: TGTGCCAGCAGCTTAATACAGGGCGGGGAGCTGTTTTTT.

This chain joins TRBV6-5 and TRBJ2-7; tentatively, D is TRBD2 (5 bases). Trimming took off 6 bases at V and 0 bases at J, with 9 bases between the two ends. Germline loops: CDR1 MNHEY, CDR2 SVGAGI. The CDR3 totals 13 residues. The CDR3 DNA reads TGTGCCAGCAGGAGGGCTGGCTCCTACGAGCAGTACTTC. Amino acids: CASRRAGSYEQYF.

This clone occurred a few times. This sequence joins TRBV7-2 and TRBJ1-2; tentatively, D is TRBD1 (5 bases). V was shortened by 0 bases and J by 3 bases, with 5 bases between the two germline ends. Germline CDR1 is SGHTA and CDR2 is FQGNSA. This CDR3 has 13 residues. This chain's CDR3 is CASSLAGDYGYTF. Here the CDR3 DNA reads TGTGCCAGCAGCTTAGCAGGGGACTATGGCTACACCTTC.

The chain carries TRBV4-2 and TRBJ1-2; possible D gene TRBD1, 5 bases. In germline, CDR1 is LGHNA, CDR2 YNFKEQ. V lost 3 bases, J lost 3 bases, and 8 bases lay in between. The CDR3 covers 13 residues. The CDR3 coding sequence is TGTGCCAGCAGCCATTCGACAGACTATGGCTACACCTTC. This translates into CASSHSTDYGYTF.

Comments on this clone: The same CDR3 is also encoded by other DNA sequences in this sample. The chain couples TRBV4-1 to TRBJ2-3, with 9 bases matching TRBD2. Trimming removed 3 bases from V and 3 bases from J; junction bases left unmatched: 7. CDR3 length equals 16 residues. The germline V gene encodes CDR1 MGHRA and CDR2 YSYEKL. In DNA form, the CDR3 reads TGCGCCAGCAGCCAGGGTCTAGCGGGGTTTACAGATACGCAGTATTTT. Translated: CASSQGLAGFTDTQYF.

The chain is built from TRBV2 and TRBJ2-7; D unresolved. Trimming cost V 0 bases and J 7 bases, with 13 bases left between them. This CDR3 spans 14 amino acids. In germline, CDR1 is SNHLY, CDR2 FYNNEI. Written as DNA, the CDR3 is TGTGCCAGCAGTGAAGCCTCCCAAGAGGTTGAGCAGTACTTC. As protein: CASSEASQEVEQYF. The full variable domain, with the rest looked up from reference TRBV2 and TRBJ2-7, is EPEVTQTPSHQVTQMGQEVILRCVPISNHLYFYWYRQILGQKVEFLVSFYNNEISEKSEIFDDQFSVERPDGSNFTLKIRSTKLEDSAMYFCASSEASQEVEQYFGPGTRLTVT.

This chain uses TRBV6-1 with TRBJ1-2, with D tentatively TRBD1 (5 bases). From germline, CDR1 is MNHNS and CDR2 SASEGT. CDR3 length: 13 residues. The V and J ends lost 6 bases and 4 bases respectively, with 12 bases between them. Here the CDR3 DNA reads TGTGCCAGCAGACCCGACAGCCTCTATGGCTACACCTTC. This sequence encodes CASRPDSLYGYTF.